This TCR beta chain was sequenced for a study of shared clonotypes between healthy human individuals. General observations from the study: Donor clonotype sharing was expected to depend on sequencing depth. The generation probabilities recorded for non-shared clonotypes fell below those of clonotypes shared by all four donors.

As concerns this clone: No antigen is known for it.

The CDR3 sequence is 16 residues long. Germline V gene sequence: CDR1 SGHTA, CDR2 FQGTGA. The junction had 3 bases not matched to a gene; V was cut back by 5 bases and J by 0 bases. Produced via immunoSEQ multiplex PCR; TCRdb's table is partial and in-frame only. The sample contains about 2.4 million clones, 90% to 95% of which appear only once. Donors comprised healthy HIV-negative adults lacking recent acute infections or vaccinations. Partitioning of CD4+ cells yielded a CD45RA+ naive subset and a CD45RA-negative memory subset. This clonotype was obtained from a young man in good health. Some clones in this sample may be carry-over from other donors' samples. The rearrangement links TRBV7-3 to TRBJ2-4; 11 nucleotides match TRBD2. The sequenced sample consisted of naive CD4+ T cells from PBMCs. As for subset: CD45RA+ positively selected. DNA of the CDR3: TGTGCCAGCAGCCCAGGGACTAGCGGAGCCAAAAACATTCAGTACTTC. Translated, it gives CASSPGTSGAKNIQYF.